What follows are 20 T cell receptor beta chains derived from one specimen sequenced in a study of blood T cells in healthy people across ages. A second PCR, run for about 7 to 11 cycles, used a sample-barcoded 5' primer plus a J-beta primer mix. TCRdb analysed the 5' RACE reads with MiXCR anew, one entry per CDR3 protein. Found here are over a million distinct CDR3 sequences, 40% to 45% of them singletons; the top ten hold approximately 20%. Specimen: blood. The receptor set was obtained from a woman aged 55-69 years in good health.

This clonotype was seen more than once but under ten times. Here the CDR3 DNA reads TGTGCCGGTAGTAGCGGGAGACAGACAGATACGCAGTATTTT. As protein: CAGSSGRQTDTQYF. The J gene is TRBJ2-3, the V gene TRBV30; the match to TRBD2 covers 9 bases. Germline-derived CDR1 and CDR2 are GTSNPN and SVGIG (reference sequence). V lost 8 bases and J lost 3; bases outside the gene matches: 9. The CDR3 spans 14 residues.

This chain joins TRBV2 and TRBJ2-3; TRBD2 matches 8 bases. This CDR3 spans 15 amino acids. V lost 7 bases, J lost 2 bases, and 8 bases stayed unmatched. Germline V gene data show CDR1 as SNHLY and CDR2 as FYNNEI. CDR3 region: CASTPGGSYTDTQYF. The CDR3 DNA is TGTGCCAGCACCCCGGGGGGGTCATACACAGATACGCAGTATTTT.

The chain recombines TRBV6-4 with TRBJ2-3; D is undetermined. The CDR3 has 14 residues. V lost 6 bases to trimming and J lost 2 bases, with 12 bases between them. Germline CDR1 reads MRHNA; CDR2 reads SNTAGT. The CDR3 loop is CASRHQWTTDTQYF. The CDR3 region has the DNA TGTGCCAGCAGACATCAGTGGACCACAGATACGCAGTATTTT.

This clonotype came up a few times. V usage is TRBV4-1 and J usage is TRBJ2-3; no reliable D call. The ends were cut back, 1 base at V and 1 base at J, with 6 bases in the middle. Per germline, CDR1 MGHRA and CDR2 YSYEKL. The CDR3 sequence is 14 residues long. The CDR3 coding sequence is TGCGCCAGCAGCCAAGGGTGGCGCACAGATACGCAGTATTTT. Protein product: CASSQGWRTDTQYF.

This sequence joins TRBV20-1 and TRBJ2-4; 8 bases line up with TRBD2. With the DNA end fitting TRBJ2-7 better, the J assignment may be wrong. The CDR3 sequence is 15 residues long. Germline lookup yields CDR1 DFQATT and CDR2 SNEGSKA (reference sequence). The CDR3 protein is CSARDTTSVRYEQYF. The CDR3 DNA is TGCAGTGCTAGAGATACGACTAGCGTTCGATACGAGCAGTACTTC.

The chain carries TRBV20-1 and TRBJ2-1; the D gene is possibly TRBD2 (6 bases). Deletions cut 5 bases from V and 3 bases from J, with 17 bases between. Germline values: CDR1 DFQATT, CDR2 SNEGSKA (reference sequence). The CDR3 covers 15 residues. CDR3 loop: CSALKTAGFYNEQFF. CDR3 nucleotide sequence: TGCAGTGCTCTAAAGACGGCGGGGTTCTACAATGAGCAGTTCTTC.

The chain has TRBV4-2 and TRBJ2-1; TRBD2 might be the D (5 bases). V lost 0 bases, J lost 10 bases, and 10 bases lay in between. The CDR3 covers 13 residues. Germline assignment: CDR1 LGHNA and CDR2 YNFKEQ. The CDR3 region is CASSQEEANEQFF. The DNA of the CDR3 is TGTGCCAGCAGCCAAGAGGAGGCGAACGAGCAGTTCTTC.

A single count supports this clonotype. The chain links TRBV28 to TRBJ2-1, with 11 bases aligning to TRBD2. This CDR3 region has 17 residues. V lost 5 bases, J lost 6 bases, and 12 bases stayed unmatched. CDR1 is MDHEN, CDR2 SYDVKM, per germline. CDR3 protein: CASSQTYSGRAFNEQFF. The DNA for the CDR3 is TGTGCCAGCAGTCAAACGTATAGCGGGAGGGCCTTCAATGAGCAGTTCTTC.

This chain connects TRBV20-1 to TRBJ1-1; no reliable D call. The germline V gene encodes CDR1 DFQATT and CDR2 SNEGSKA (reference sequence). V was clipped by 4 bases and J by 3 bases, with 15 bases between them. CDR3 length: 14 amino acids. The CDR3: CSAIRKDLDTEAFF. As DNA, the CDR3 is TGCAGTGCTATACGGAAGGACCTTGACACTGAAGCTTTCTTT.

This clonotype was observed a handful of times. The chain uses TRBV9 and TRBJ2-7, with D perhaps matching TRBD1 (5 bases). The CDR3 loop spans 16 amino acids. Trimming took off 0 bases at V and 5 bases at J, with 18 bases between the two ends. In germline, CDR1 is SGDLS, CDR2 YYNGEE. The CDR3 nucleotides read TGTGCCAGCAGCGTAGCTACCGGACACCCTTTGGACGAGCAGTACTTC. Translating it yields CASSVATGHPLDEQYF.

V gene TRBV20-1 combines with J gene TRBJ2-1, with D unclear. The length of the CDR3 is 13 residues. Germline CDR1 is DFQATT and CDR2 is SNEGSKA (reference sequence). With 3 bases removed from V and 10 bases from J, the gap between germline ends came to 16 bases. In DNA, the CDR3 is TGCAGTGCTAGGAACGGTCCCCCGGAGGAGCAGTTCTTC. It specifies CSARNGPPEEQFF.

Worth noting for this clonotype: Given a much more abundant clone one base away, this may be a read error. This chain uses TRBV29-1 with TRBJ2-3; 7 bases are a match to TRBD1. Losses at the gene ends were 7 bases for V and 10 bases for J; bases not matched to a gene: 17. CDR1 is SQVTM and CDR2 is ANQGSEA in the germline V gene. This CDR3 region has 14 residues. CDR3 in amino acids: CSGQSNRGSDAQYF. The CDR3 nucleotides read TGCAGCGGGCAAAGTAACAGGGGCTCGGATGCGCAGTATTTT.

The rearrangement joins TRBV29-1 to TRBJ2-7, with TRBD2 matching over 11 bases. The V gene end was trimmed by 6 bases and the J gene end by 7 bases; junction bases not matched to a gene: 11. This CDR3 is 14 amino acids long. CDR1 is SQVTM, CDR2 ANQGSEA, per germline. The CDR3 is CSVLTSGTATEQYF. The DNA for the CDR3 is TGCAGCGTCCTGACTAGCGGGACCGCTACGGAGCAGTACTTC.

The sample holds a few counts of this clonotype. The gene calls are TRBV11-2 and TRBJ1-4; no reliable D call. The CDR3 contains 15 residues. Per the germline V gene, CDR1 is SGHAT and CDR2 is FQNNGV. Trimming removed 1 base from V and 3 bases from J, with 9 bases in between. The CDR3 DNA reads TGTGCCAGCAGCTTAGCCCGGGGTCCTAATGAAAAACTGTTTTTT. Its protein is CASSLARGPNEKLFF.

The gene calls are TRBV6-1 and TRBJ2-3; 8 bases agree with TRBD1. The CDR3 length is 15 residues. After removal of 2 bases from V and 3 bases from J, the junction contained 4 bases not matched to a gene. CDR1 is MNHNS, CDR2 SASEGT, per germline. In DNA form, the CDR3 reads TGTGCCAGCAGTGAATACAGGGGGGATACAGATACGCAGTATTTT. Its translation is CASSEYRGDTDTQYF.

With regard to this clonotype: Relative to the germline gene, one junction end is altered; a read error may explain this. The CDR3 sequence is CTSSRLTGGREQYF. The DNA of the CDR3 is TGTACCAGCAGTCGGTTGACAGGGGGAAGGGAGCAGTACTTC. This chain links TRBV7-6 with TRBJ2-7; TRBD1 matches at 9 bases. The CDR3 has 14 amino acids. In germline, CDR1 is SGHVS, CDR2 FNYEAQ.

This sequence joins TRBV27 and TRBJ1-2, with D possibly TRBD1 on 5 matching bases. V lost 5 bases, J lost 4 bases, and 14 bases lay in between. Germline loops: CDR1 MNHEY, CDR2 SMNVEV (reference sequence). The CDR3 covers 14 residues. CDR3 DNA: TGTGCCAGCAGTCCCGAGACAGCGTTCTATGGCTACACCTTC. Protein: CASSPETAFYGYTF.

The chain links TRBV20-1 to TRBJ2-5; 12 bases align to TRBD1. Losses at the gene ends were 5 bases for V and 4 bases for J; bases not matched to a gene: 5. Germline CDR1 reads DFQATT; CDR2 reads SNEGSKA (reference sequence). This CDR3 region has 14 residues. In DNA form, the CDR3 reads TGCAGTGCTGGGACAGGGGGCATGGTAGAGACCCAGTACTTC. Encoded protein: CSAGTGGMVETQYF.

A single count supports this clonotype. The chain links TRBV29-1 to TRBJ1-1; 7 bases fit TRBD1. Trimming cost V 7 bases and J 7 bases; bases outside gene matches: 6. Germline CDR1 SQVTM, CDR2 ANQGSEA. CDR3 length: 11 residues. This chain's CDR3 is CSGDRQGEAFF. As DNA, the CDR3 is TGCAGCGGTGATCGACAGGGTGAAGCTTTCTTT. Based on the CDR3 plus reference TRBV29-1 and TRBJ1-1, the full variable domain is SAVISQKPSRDICQRGTSLTIQCQVDSQVTMMFWYRQQPGQSLTLIATANQGSEATYESGFVIDKFPISRPNLTFSTLTVSNMSPEDSSIYLCSGDRQGEAFFGQGTRLTVV.

CDR3 amino acids: CASAQPGLAGWQETQYF. CDR3 DNA sequence: TGCGCCAGCGCTCAACCGGGACTAGCGGGATGGCAAGAGACCCAGTACTTC. The chain joins TRBV5-1 to TRBJ2-5; 13 bases map to TRBD2. The CDR3 covers 17 residues. The J segment lost 2 bases and the V segment lost 7 bases, leaving 11 bases of the junction unmatched. Germline CDR1 and CDR2: SGHRS and YFSETQ.